In its sample, the clone carrying this T cell receptor (beta chain) was seen a few times. Its specificity is unknown. This specimen belongs to a study of T cells in Graves' hyperthyroidism and ophthalmopathy. Study outcomes and limitations: Using 13 V-J features, a model discriminated ophthalmopathy from stable hyperthyroidism.

CDR1 SGHDN and CDR2 FVKESK come from the germline V gene. The CDR3 contains 13 residues. V lost 0 bases to trimming and J lost 8 bases, with 7 bases between them. TCR beta CDR3 regions were amplified from RNA. HTBI primers were used for first-round RT-PCR of the TCR CDR3. Via MiXCR, TCRdb re-called the multiplex PCR reads, giving one row per CDR3 protein. The sample lists about half a million distinct CDR3 sequences, under 25% occurring once. The J gene is TRBJ1-4, the V gene TRBV14; D ambiguous. The receptor was derived from a woman between 65 and 79 years old with Graves' ophthalmopathy. Sequencing was carried out using blood. The CDR3 DNA reads TGTGCCAGCAGCCAAGATTTGGGCGAAAAACTGTTTTTT. Translated, it gives CASSQDLGEKLFF. The variable domain in full, with the rest retrieved from reference TRBV14 and TRBJ1-4, is EAGVTQFPSHSVIEKGQTVTLRCDPISGHDNLYWYRRVMGKEIKFLLHFVKESKQDESGMPNNRFLAERTGGTYSTLKVQPAELEDSGVYFCASSQDLGEKLFFGSGTQLSVL.